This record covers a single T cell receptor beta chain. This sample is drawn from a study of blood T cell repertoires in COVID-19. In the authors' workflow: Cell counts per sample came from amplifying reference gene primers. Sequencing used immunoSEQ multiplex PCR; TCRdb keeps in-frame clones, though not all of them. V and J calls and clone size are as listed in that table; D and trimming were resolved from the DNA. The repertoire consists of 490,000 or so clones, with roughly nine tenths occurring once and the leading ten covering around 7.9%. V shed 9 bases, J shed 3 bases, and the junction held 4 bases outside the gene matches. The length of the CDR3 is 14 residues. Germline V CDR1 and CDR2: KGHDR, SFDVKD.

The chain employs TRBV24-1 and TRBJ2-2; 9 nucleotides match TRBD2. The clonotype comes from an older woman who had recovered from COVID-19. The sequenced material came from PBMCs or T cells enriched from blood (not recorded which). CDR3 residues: CATRGGGDTGELFF. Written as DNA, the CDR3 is TGTGCCACCCGGGGCGGGGGGGACACCGGGGAGCTGTTTTTT.